These 5 T cell receptor beta chains were all obtained from the same sample, sequenced in a study of T cells expressing NK-cell markers. TCRdb reanalyzed the 5' RACE reads, giving one entry per CDR3 protein sequence and no DNA. This sample carries fewer than 550,000 distinct CDR3 sequences, with approximately 1.5% going to the ten biggest clones. The source material was blood T cells: a sorted CD56 or NKG2C T cell subset, CD4+ or CD8+ T cells, or bulk PBMC T cells (not recorded which). The receptors come from a woman aged 50 to 60 in good health.

The CDR3 reads CASSLGEGRINEQFF. The rearrangement uses TRBV7-2 and TRBJ2-1; the D call of TRBD2 rests on TCRdb alone, since no DNA is present to check it. The CDR3 loop spans 15 amino acids. Germline V gene data show CDR1 as SGHTA and CDR2 as FQGNSA.

The chain couples TRBV7-9 to TRBJ2-3; TCRdb's D call, TRBD2, is unchecked because there is no DNA. The CDR3 loop spans 14 amino acids. Per germline, CDR1 SEHNR and CDR2 FQNEAQ (reference sequence). This chain's CDR3 is CAGVGGGGTDTQYF.

The genes are TRBV14 and TRBJ1-1. This CDR3 spans 13 amino acids. The germline V gene encodes CDR1 SGHDN and CDR2 FVKESK. The chain's CDR3 is CASSPRGANKAFF.

The chain combines TRBV12-5 with TRBJ2-1; the TCRdb call, TRBD1, lacks DNA for checking. The CDR3 has 19 amino acids. The germline V gene encodes CDR1 LGHNT and CDR2 FRNRAP. The CDR3 spells CASGLVGTGVVGSYNEQFF.

The chain carries TRBV3-1 and TRBJ2-2. Germline V gene sequence: CDR1 LGHDT, CDR2 YNNKEL (reference sequence). This CDR3 comprises 15 residues. The CDR3 reads CASSQDPFGYRELFF.